This section outlines one T cell receptor beta chain sequence together with its context. Time point: persistent/refractory GD, antithyroid drugs over 5 years with positive TRAb. Scientists built the TCR library using RNA that was extracted from PBMCs. Collection of peripheral blood (about 10 milliliters) was done using EDTA tubes. The source of the sample is a study of regulatory T cells in long-lasting Graves disease. Study-level background: Positive TSH receptor antibodies alongside over 5 years of antithyroid drugs were what marked Graves' disease as persistent.

Construction of TCR beta libraries relied on iRepertoire HTBI primers and on Arm-PCR targeting CDR3 regions. TCRdb re-analysed the multiplex PCR reads in MiXCR, keeping a single row per CDR3 protein. The sample shows a few hundred thousand distinct CDR3 sequences, 20% to 25% of them seen only once. The origin of this receptor is a female donor with Graves disease. The sequences come from peripheral blood mononuclear cells (PBMCs), collected when the disease was refractory, from a patient treated with antithyroid drugs.

The DNA for the CDR3 is TGTGCCAACACAAATCAGGGCTTTTATACTGAAGCTTTCTTT. Its protein is CANTNQGFYTEAFF. The chain carries TRBV10-3 and TRBJ1-1; D is perhaps TRBD1 (5 bases). Between the trimmed V and J ends, which lost 10 bases and 5 bases, there was a span of 20 bases. The CDR3 length is 14 residues. Per germline, CDR1 ENHRY and CDR2 SYGVKD.